This T cell receptor beta chain was documented in a study of T cell responses to AZD1222 COVID-19 vaccine. Findings and caveats of the study: None of the repertoires were sampled until the peak T cell response had passed.

Only in-frame clones appear in the TCRdb table, and some are missing; sequencing was by immunoSEQ multiplex PCR. This table holds 140,000 to 150,000 clones, about 91% found once. On this clone itself: Its antigen is not known.

CDR3 size: 16 residues. Trimming at V came to 2 bases and at J to 6 bases, leaving 12 bases not matched to a gene. CDR1 MNHEY and CDR2 SVGAGI come from the germline V gene. The chain couples TRBV6-5 to TRBJ1-1, with TRBD1 matching over 7 bases. The source was peripheral blood, collected on day 0 of AZD1222 vaccination. The clonotype comes from an adult in good health. The CDR3 region is CASSYGSWAQGAEAFF. The CDR3 DNA follows: TGTGCCAGCAGTTACGGGAGTTGGGCTCAGGGGGCTGAAGCTTTCTTT.